The entry that follows covers one T cell receptor beta chain sequence. Its antigen is not known. Together with a sample-barcoded 5' primer, a J-beta primer mix was included in a second PCR lasting 7 to 11 cycles. Every sample gave at least 2.5 million paired-end reads containing CDR3. From the 5' RACE reads, TCRdb called clonotypes with MiXCR, one entry per CDR3 protein. This sample has approximately 730,000 distinct CDR3 sequences; around half occur once, and the top ten carry approximately 40%. Germline V gene data show CDR1 as SEHNR and CDR2 as FQNEAQ (reference sequence). The CDR3 totals 13 residues. The V gene lost 8 bases and the J gene lost 6 bases, with 14 bases spanning the gap. The sample comes from a study of blood T cells in healthy people across ages. At the level of the study: Capture via template switching afforded approximately one barcoded beta molecule per two T cells. Notes on the study in general: Naive CD4+ cells and diversity were both higher in long-lived donors than in aged donors.

V is TRBV7-9 and J is TRBJ2-1; possibly TRBD1 or TRBD2 for D (5 bases each). The specimen was blood. The receptor comes from a man of 80 years or more in good health. DNA for the CDR3: TGTGCCAGCGGGAATACTAGGGGCAATGAGCAGTTCTTC. This sequence encodes CASGNTRGNEQFF. Full variable domain (rest looked up from reference TRBV7-9 and TRBJ2-1): DTGVSQNPRHKITKRGQNVTFRCDPISEHNRLYWYRQTLGQGPEFLTYFQNEAQLEKSRLLSDRFSAERPKGSFSTLEIQRTEQGDSAMYLCASGNTRGNEQFFGPGTRLTVL.